This T cell receptor (beta chain) originates from a study of shared T cell receptors in the human thymus. Trimming pared 5 bases from V and 8 bases from J, leaving 7 bases between. Germline CDR1 LNHDA, CDR2 SQIVND (reference sequence). CDR3 size: 11 residues. TCRdb keeps only in-frame clones here, not all; method: immunoSEQ multiplex PCR. This table has 500,000 to 750,000 clones, around nine tenths appearing once. The same data also contributed to another study, on human thymus T cells. From that paper: It was healthy Finnish infants having corrective surgery for congenital heart defects who were the donors. During corrective heart surgery, resections were taken, and the thymus tissue came from them. Thymic and blood repertoires appeared to show biased V and J gene usage.

What was sequenced was thymocytes. The origin of this receptor is a boy younger than two with a congenital heart defect. This chain links TRBV19 with TRBJ2-1; D not resolved. CDR3 sequence reads: CASSSRDEQFF. The CDR3 nucleotides are TGTGCCAGTAGTTCCCGTGATGAGCAGTTCTTC. Full variable domain (remainder filled in from reference TRBV19 and TRBJ2-1): DGGITQSPKYLFRKEGQNVTLSCEQNLNHDAMYWYRQDPGQGLRLIYYSQIVNDFQKGDIAEGYSVSREKKESFPLTVTSAQKNPTAFYLCASSSRDEQFFGPGTRLTVL.